The rows below give T cell receptor beta chains drawn from one sample of a study of T cells in Graves' hyperthyroidism and ophthalmopathy. Each CDR3 protein is one row after TCRdb ran MiXCR on the multiplex PCR reads. The sample shows 640,000 or so distinct CDR3 sequences, roughly 15% of them seen only once. Sample: blood. These receptors came from a woman aged 40-49 years with Graves' ophthalmopathy. Each CDR3 is given without its conserved first and last residue.

j_gene | v_gene | CDR3aa
TRBJ1-5 | TRBV7-8 | ASSARGYEQPQH
TRBJ2-7 | TRBV2 | ASSAGPSEQY
TRBJ2-7 | TRBV6-2/TRBV6-3 | ASSQVQGFEQY
TRBJ1-5 | TRBV11-2 | ASSLDRAQPQH
TRBJ2-2 | TRBV6-5 | ASSVHTGNTGELF
TRBJ2-2 | TRBV29-1 | SVVGGHPGGELF
TRBJ1-1 | TRBV18 | ASSLFATGTGYTEAF
TRBJ2-5 | TRBV7-4 | ASSFVRTDQETQY
TRBJ1-4 | TRBV27 | ASSYLYGAVGEKLF
TRBJ2-2 | TRBV28 | ASSFFATGELF
TRBJ2-2 | TRBV6-5 | ASSYSALYAGELF
TRBJ2-5 | TRBV5-1 | ASSLVKADHQETQY
TRBJ1-4 | TRBV6-1 | ASRAPTGEVGEKLF
TRBJ2-5 | TRBV6-2/TRBV6-3 | ASSNIGMYQETQY
TRBJ2-2 | TRBV28 | ASSPWQADTGELF
TRBJ2-7 | TRBV29-1 | SVEDPRDGSYEQY
TRBJ2-7 | TRBV20-1 | SAKGGLAGDYEQY
TRBJ2-7 | TRBV20-1 | SARDLDYEQY
TRBJ2-3 | TRBV2 | ASSSHRGQSTDTQY
TRBJ1-1 | TRBV18 | ASSPGRGAAEAF
TRBJ1-2 | TRBV30 | AWSVRKGGYT
TRBJ1-2 | TRBV4-3 | ASSQDPQGANYGYT
TRBJ2-5 | TRBV30 | ACAGAETQY
TRBJ1-6 | TRBV11-1 | ASSALTAIGSYNSPLH